Listed here are 14 T cell receptor beta chains from one sample, sequenced in a study of human T cells and chemical hapten exposure. TCRdb re-called the RACE reads through MiXCR, storing one row per CDR3 protein. This sample has almost 40,000 distinct CDR3 sequences; less than 8.5% occur once, and the top ten carry 1.3%. This sample's time point: pre-sensitization, week 0. As to treatment: therapeutic diphenylcyclopropenone sensitization with weekly scalp DPC. This specimen consisted of whole blood, obtained in connection with sensitization to the hapten diphenylcyclopropenone (DPC). Receptor source: a woman aged 50 to 60 with alopecia areata. Some clones in this sample may be carry-over from other donors' samples.

This clonotype has at least ten counts. The chain employs TRBV2 and TRBJ2-3; unclear D gene. Trimming stripped 2 bases from V and 6 bases from J, with 3 bases between. Germline CDR1 is SNHLY and CDR2 is FYNNEI. This CDR3 is 11 amino acids long. The CDR3 here is CASSELDTQYF. The CDR3 nucleotides read TGTGCCAGCAGTGAATTGGATACGCAGTATTTT.

There are many counts of this clonotype. A junction boundary mismatches the germline segment, possibly from a read error. The chain is built from TRBV12-3 or TRBV12-4 and TRBJ2-1; TRBD2 agrees at 7 bases. CDR3 size: 16 residues. For the CDR3, the DNA is TGTGCCAGCAGTCTAGCGACGGGACTCGGGAGGAATGAGCAGTTCTTC. Translated, it gives CASSLATGLGRNEQFF.

This clonotype was detected ten times or more. V gene TRBV24-1 combines with J gene TRBJ2-5; 8 bases line up with TRBD1. Germline V lookup: CDR1 KGHDR, CDR2 SFDVKD. The CDR3 runs 15 residues. The J segment lost 3 bases and the V segment lost 3 bases, leaving 5 bases of the junction unmatched. CDR3 loop: CATSDRDRGEETQYF. CDR3 in DNA: TGTGCCACCAGTGATCGCGACAGGGGAGAAGAGACCCAGTACTTC.

This clonotype was detected ten times or more. The V and J genes are TRBV20-1 and TRBJ2-7; 8 bases map to TRBD2. In germline, CDR1 is DFQATT, CDR2 SNEGSKA (reference sequence). V dropped 0 bases and J dropped 7; count of bases not matched to a gene: 8. This CDR3 contains 14 residues. DNA of the CDR3: TGCAGTGCTAGAGATCAGGAGCGGGAGTGGGAGCAGTACTTC. The encoded protein is CSARDQEREWEQYF.

The CDR3 DNA is TGTGCCAGCAGTGGCGACAGGGGGCGAAAGACCCAGTACTTC. It is translated as CASSGDRGRKTQYF. V and J are TRBV6-2 or TRBV6-3 and TRBJ2-5; TRBD1 matches at 10 bases. Germline CDR1 MNHEY, CDR2 SVGEGT. This CDR3 contains 14 residues. The ends lost 5 bases at V and 6 bases at J; junction bases unmatched: 6.

This clonotype was counted ten times or more. The rearrangement joins TRBV29-1 to TRBJ1-2; 10 bases map to TRBD1. V was pared by 7 bases and J by 1 base, with 6 bases of the junction left unmatched. Germline-derived CDR1 and CDR2 are SQVTM and ANQGSEA. This CDR3 contains 14 residues. CDR3 loop: CSATGTGDNYGYTF. In DNA form, the CDR3 reads TGCAGCGCAACCGGGACAGGGGATAACTATGGCTACACCTTC. Drawing the rest from reference TRBV29-1 and TRBJ1-2, the complete variable domain is SAVISQKPSRDICQRGTSLTIQCQVDSQVTMMFWYRQQPGQSLTLIATANQGSEATYESGFVIDKFPISRPNLTFSTLTVSNMSPEDSSIYLCSATGTGDNYGYTFGSGTRLTVV.

This chain uses TRBV21-1 with TRBJ2-5; no DNA check was done on the table's D call, TRBD1. TRBV21-1 is recorded as a pseudogene. The CDR3 spans 11 residues. CDR3 sequence: CATRTLETQYF. CDR3 in DNA: TGTGCCACCCGGACTTTGGAGACCCAGTACTTC.

Ten or more counts support this clonotype. The chain joins TRBV7-2 to TRBJ1-3; D gene ambiguous. V was cut by 5 bases and J by 0 bases, with 8 bases left in between. This CDR3 region has 14 residues. The germline V gene has CDR1 SGHTA and CDR2 FQGNSA. CDR3: CASSPGASGNTIYF. The CDR3 DNA reads TGTGCCAGCAGCCCAGGCGCCTCTGGAAACACCATATATTTT.

This clonotype was recorded at least ten times. The rearrangement joins TRBV29-1 to TRBJ2-5, with D perhaps TRBD1 (6 bases). V gave up 5 bases and J gave up 5 bases, with 18 bases separating them. This CDR3 has 14 amino acids. In germline, CDR1 is SQVTM, CDR2 ANQGSEA. The DNA for the CDR3 is TGCAGCGTTAACTCGGGACACCTCCCCGAGACCCAGTACTTC. It codes for CSVNSGHLPETQYF.

This clonotype was seen more than once but under ten times. The CDR3 DNA follows: TGCGCCAGCAGCTTGAGGGCAGGGGGCGCGGGTGCTGAAGCTTTCTTT. This translates into CASSLRAGGAGAEAFF. V gene TRBV5-1 combines with J gene TRBJ1-1, with 8 bases aligning to TRBD1. The CDR3 is 16 amino acids. V was pared by 1 base and J by 6 bases, with 11 bases of the junction left unmatched. The germline V gene encodes CDR1 SGHRS and CDR2 YFSETQ. The full variable domain, its missing parts supplied by reference TRBV5-1 and TRBJ1-1, is KAGVTQTPRYLIKTRGQQVTLSCSPISGHRSVSWYQQTPGQGLQFLFEYFSETQRNKGNFPGRFSGRQFSNSRSEMNVSTLELGDSALYLCASSLRAGGAGAEAFFGQGTRLTVV.

This clonotype has at least ten counts. V is TRBV4-3 and J is TRBJ2-5, with D uncertain. This CDR3 has 11 residues. CDR1 is LGHNA, CDR2 YSLEER, per germline. Trimming cost V 6 bases and J 4 bases, with 6 bases left between them. The CDR3 region has the DNA TGCGCCAGCAGACCGGTAGAGACCCAGTACTTC. It yields the protein CASRPVETQYF.

In this sample, this clonotype turned up many times. The chain uses TRBV4-1 and TRBJ1-4; possible D gene TRBD1, 6 bases. Germline V lookup: CDR1 MGHRA, CDR2 YSYEKL. V was cut by 4 bases and J by 0 bases, with 12 bases left in between. The CDR3 sequence is 16 residues long. CDR3 nucleotides: TGCGCCAGCAGCCCAGGAGGACAGACAACTAATGAAAAACTGTTTTTT. Its translation is CASSPGGQTTNEKLFF.

Many counts were recorded for this clonotype. V is TRBV19 and J is TRBJ2-3, with 7 nucleotides matching TRBD2. Germline CDR1 LNHDA, CDR2 SQIVND (reference sequence). With 5 bases clipped from V and 2 bases from J, the junction kept 4 bases outside the gene matches. The CDR3 is 14 residues long. CDR3 loop: CASSLGDYTDTQYF. As DNA, the CDR3 is TGTGCCAGTAGTCTGGGGGACTACACAGATACGCAGTATTTT. The full variable domain, its missing parts supplied by reference TRBV19 and TRBJ2-3, is DGGITQSPKYLFRKEGQNVTLSCEQNLNHDAMYWYRQDPGQGLRLIYYSQIVNDFQKGDIAEGYSVSREKKESFPLTVTSAQKNPTAFYLCASSLGDYTDTQYFGPGTRLTVL.

By share of the sample, this clonotype is medium-sized. The chain links TRBV6-1 to TRBJ1-3, with D possibly matching TRBD1 (5 bases). The CDR3 has 14 amino acids. Germline V gene lookup returns CDR1 MNHNS and CDR2 SASEGT. Trimming stripped 3 bases from V and 0 bases from J, with 6 bases between. The CDR3 loop is CASSDGASGNTIYF. The CDR3 nucleotides are TGTGCCAGCAGTGACGGGGCCTCTGGAAACACCATATATTTT.